These 20 T cell receptor beta chains originate from one sample sequenced in a study of siplizumab effects on memory and regulatory T cells. Generated by immunoSEQ multiplex PCR, the TCRdb table keeps only in-frame clones and is missing some. The sample lists approximately 92,000 clones; just under 95% were seen once. The sample was non-Treg CD4+ T cells sorted from blood. These receptors all stem from a human donor in good health.

The chain links TRBV5-1 to TRBJ2-1; D gene ambiguous. The CDR3 has 18 amino acids. Trimming removed 4 bases from V and 4 bases from J, with 24 bases in between. Germline-derived CDR1 and CDR2 are SGHRS and YFSETQ. The CDR3 loop reads CASSPTFPGMPNYNEQFF. In nucleotides, the CDR3 is TGCGCCAGCAGCCCAACCTTCCCAGGCATGCCTAATTACAATGAGCAGTTCTTC.

The chain uses TRBV10-2 and TRBJ2-5; 12 positions match TRBD2. The CDR3 covers 14 residues. Germline values: CDR1 WSHSY, CDR2 SAAADI. The V and J ends lost 6 bases and 5 bases, in that order; junction bases with no gene match: 4. Written as DNA, the CDR3 is TGCGCCAGCAGCGCTACTAGCGGGAGGGAGACCCAGTACTTC. This gives the protein CASSATSGRETQYF.

V usage is TRBV7-9 and J usage is TRBJ2-7; 11 bases line up with TRBD1. The J segment lost 3 bases and the V segment lost 8 bases, leaving 6 bases of the junction unmatched. From germline, CDR1 is SEHNR and CDR2 FQNEAQ (reference sequence). The CDR3 is 14 residues long. The CDR3 DNA reads as TGTGCCAGCCCAAGGGGGACAGGGGGCTACGAGCAGTACTTC. Encoded protein: CASPRGTGGYEQYF. The whole variable domain, filled in from reference TRBV7-9 and TRBJ2-7, reads DTGVSQNPRHKITKRGQNVTFRCDPISEHNRLYWYRQTLGQGPEFLTYFQNEAQLEKSRLLSDRFSAERPKGSFSTLEIQRTEQGDSAMYLCASPRGTGGYEQYFGPGTRLTVT.

The chain links TRBV2 to TRBJ1-5, with TRBD1 matching 8 bases. The V and J ends lost 5 bases and 0 bases, in that order; junction bases with no gene match: 9. Germline loops: CDR1 SNHLY, CDR2 FYNNEI. The CDR3 contains 17 residues. The CDR3 sequence is CASSTHRTGFSNQPQHF. The CDR3 nucleotides are TGTGCCAGCAGTACCCACCGGACAGGGTTTAGCAATCAGCCCCAGCATTTT.

The chain links TRBV9 to TRBJ2-4; 7 positions match TRBD1. The CDR3 spans 15 residues. Trimming took 0 bases from V and 2 from J; bases not matched to a gene: 2. From germline, CDR1 is SGDLS and CDR2 YYNGEE. CDR3 loop: CASSVGRGPKNIQYF. The CDR3 DNA sequence: TGTGCCAGCAGCGTAGGTAGGGGGCCCAAAAACATTCAGTACTTC.

The CDR3 nucleotides read TGCGCCAGCAGCTTGGAAGGCGGGAGGTTCCACGAGCAGTACTTC. Encoded protein: CASSLEGGRFHEQYF. The V and J genes are TRBV5-1 and TRBJ2-7, with TRBD2 matching over 8 bases. The junction had 7 bases not matched to a gene; V was cut back by 0 bases and J by 5 bases. CDR3 size: 15 residues. CDR1 and CDR2 (germline): SGHRS, YFSETQ.

The chain carries TRBV30 and TRBJ1-2; 8 bases map to TRBD1. Trimming removed 3 bases from V and 8 bases from J; junction bases left unmatched: 14. CDR1 GTSNPN and CDR2 SVGIG come from the germline V gene (reference sequence). This CDR3 comprises 15 residues. For the CDR3, the DNA is TGTGCCTGGAGGGCTGGACAGGGCCTCTCCTACGGCTACACCTTC. It yields the protein CAWRAGQGLSYGYTF.

The chain has TRBV9 and TRBJ1-4; tentatively, D is TRBD1 (5 bases). Trimming removed 3 bases from V and 7 bases from J, with 19 bases in between. The CDR3 is 16 residues long. Germline V gene lookup returns CDR1 SGDLS and CDR2 YYNGEE. CDR3 region: CASSDEGGAGGEKLFF. CDR3 bases: TGTGCCAGCAGCGACGAGGGTGGGGCTGGAGGTGAAAAACTGTTTTTT.

The V call is TRBV28, the J call TRBJ2-5; D remains unclear. The ends were cut back, 3 bases at V and 5 bases at J, with 1 base in the middle. From germline, CDR1 is MDHEN and CDR2 SYDVKM. CDR3 length equals 10 residues. CDR3: CASSFETQYF. CDR3 coding DNA: TGTGCCAGCAGTTTCGAGACCCAGTACTTC.

The chain links TRBV7-8 to TRBJ2-1; 8 positions match TRBD2. V dropped 6 bases and J dropped 8; count of bases not matched to a gene: 12. CDR1 and CDR2 from the germline V gene are SGHVS and FQNEAQ. This CDR3 region has 15 residues. In DNA form, the CDR3 reads TGTGCCAGCAGAAGTAGGGGCCTAGCGGGCGATGAGCAGTTCTTC. This encodes CASRSRGLAGDEQFF.

The chain employs TRBV6-1 and TRBJ2-3, with unresolved D. Trimming stripped 6 bases from V and 0 bases from J, with 10 bases between. This CDR3 has 14 residues. Germline CDR1 reads MNHNS; CDR2 reads SASEGT. The CDR3 loop reads CASRDVASTDTQYF. In nucleotides, the CDR3 is TGTGCCAGCAGGGATGTCGCTAGCACAGATACGCAGTATTTT.

The chain is built from TRBV28 and TRBJ1-3, with unresolved D. CDR1 and CDR2 (germline): MDHEN, SYDVKM. This CDR3 is built from 15 residues. V was trimmed by 3 bases and J by 2 bases, leaving 11 bases between them. CDR3 residues: CASSFLRPAGNTIYF. CDR3 DNA: TGTGCCAGCAGTTTTCTCCGTCCGGCTGGAAACACCATATATTTT.

The table lists this clone with a few counts. The rearrangement links TRBV5-1 to TRBJ2-6; D not resolved. Trimming removed 3 bases from V and 3 bases from J, with 10 bases in between. CDR1 is SGHRS, CDR2 YFSETQ, per germline. The CDR3 length is 15 residues. CDR3 sequence (DNA): TGCGCCAGCAGCTACCGGGTTGGTGGGGCCAACGTCCTGACTTTC. Protein product: CASSYRVGGANVLTF.

V and J are TRBV19 and TRBJ2-3; 8 nucleotides line up with TRBD2. The CDR3 is 15 residues long. The germline V gene has CDR1 LNHDA and CDR2 SQIVND (reference sequence). Losses at the gene ends were 4 bases for V and 5 bases for J; bases not matched to a gene: 8. The CDR3 spells CASSTPGTRRDTQYF. The CDR3 coding sequence is TGTGCCAGTAGTACTCCCGGGACTAGACGAGATACGCAGTATTTT.

The chain employs TRBV6-1 and TRBJ1-3; D is unclear. CDR1 and CDR2 from the germline V gene are MNHNS and SASEGT. V was clipped by 7 bases and J by 4 bases, with 8 bases between them. This CDR3 has 12 residues. The CDR3: CASTVIGNTIYF. CDR3 sequence (DNA): TGTGCCAGCACAGTAATCGGAAACACCATATATTTT.

This rearrangement joins TRBV6-5 to TRBJ2-1, with a tentative D call TRBD1 (6 bases). Germline V gives CDR1 MNHEY, CDR2 SVGAGI. Trimming cost V 4 bases and J 7 bases, with 8 bases left between them. The CDR3 totals 12 residues. The CDR3 here is CASSFRGNEQFF. DNA for the CDR3: TGTGCCAGCAGTTTCAGGGGTAATGAGCAGTTCTTC.

The chain carries TRBV2 and TRBJ2-3, with D uncertain. Germline CDR1 is SNHLY and CDR2 is FYNNEI. The CDR3 loop spans 11 amino acids. V was pared by 4 bases and J by 6 bases, with 5 bases between. CDR3 amino acids: CASSGVDTQYF. Here the CDR3 DNA reads TGTGCCAGCAGTGGGGTGGATACGCAGTATTTT. The complete variable domain, with remaining parts taken from reference TRBV2 and TRBJ2-3, reads EPEVTQTPSHQVTQMGQEVILRCVPISNHLYFYWYRQILGQKVEFLVSFYNNEISEKSEIFDDQFSVERPDGSNFTLKIRSTKLEDSAMYFCASSGVDTQYFGPGTRLTVL.

The V gene is TRBV7-6, the J gene TRBJ1-3; 7 bases are shared with TRBD1. Germline V gene sequence: CDR1 SGHVS, CDR2 FNYEAQ. V lost 5 bases, J lost 0 bases, and 19 bases stayed unmatched. CDR3 length equals 20 residues. The CDR3 coding sequence is TGTGCCAGCAGCCACCCGCCGGGACAGCCTTCTCGTAACTCTGGAAACACCATATATTTT. Protein product: CASSHPPGQPSRNSGNTIYF.

CDR3 bases: TGTGCCAGCAGTGAAGGGGGACAGGCTGGAAACACCATATATTTT. Its protein is CASSEGGQAGNTIYF. The rearrangement links TRBV6-1 to TRBJ1-3, with TRBD1 matching 8 bases. Germline V gene lookup returns CDR1 MNHNS and CDR2 SASEGT. With 1 base clipped from V and 2 bases from J, the junction kept 1 base outside the gene matches. This CDR3 region has 15 residues.

The genes are TRBV19 and TRBJ1-2, with TRBD1 as a possible D gene (5 bases). Per germline, CDR1 LNHDA and CDR2 SQIVND (reference sequence). CDR3 size: 14 residues. Trimming took off 3 bases at V and 4 bases at J, with 12 bases between the two ends. CDR3 coding DNA: TGTGCCAGTAGTATCCTGGGGCAGGGCTATGGCTACACCTTC. Encoded protein: CASSILGQGYGYTF.